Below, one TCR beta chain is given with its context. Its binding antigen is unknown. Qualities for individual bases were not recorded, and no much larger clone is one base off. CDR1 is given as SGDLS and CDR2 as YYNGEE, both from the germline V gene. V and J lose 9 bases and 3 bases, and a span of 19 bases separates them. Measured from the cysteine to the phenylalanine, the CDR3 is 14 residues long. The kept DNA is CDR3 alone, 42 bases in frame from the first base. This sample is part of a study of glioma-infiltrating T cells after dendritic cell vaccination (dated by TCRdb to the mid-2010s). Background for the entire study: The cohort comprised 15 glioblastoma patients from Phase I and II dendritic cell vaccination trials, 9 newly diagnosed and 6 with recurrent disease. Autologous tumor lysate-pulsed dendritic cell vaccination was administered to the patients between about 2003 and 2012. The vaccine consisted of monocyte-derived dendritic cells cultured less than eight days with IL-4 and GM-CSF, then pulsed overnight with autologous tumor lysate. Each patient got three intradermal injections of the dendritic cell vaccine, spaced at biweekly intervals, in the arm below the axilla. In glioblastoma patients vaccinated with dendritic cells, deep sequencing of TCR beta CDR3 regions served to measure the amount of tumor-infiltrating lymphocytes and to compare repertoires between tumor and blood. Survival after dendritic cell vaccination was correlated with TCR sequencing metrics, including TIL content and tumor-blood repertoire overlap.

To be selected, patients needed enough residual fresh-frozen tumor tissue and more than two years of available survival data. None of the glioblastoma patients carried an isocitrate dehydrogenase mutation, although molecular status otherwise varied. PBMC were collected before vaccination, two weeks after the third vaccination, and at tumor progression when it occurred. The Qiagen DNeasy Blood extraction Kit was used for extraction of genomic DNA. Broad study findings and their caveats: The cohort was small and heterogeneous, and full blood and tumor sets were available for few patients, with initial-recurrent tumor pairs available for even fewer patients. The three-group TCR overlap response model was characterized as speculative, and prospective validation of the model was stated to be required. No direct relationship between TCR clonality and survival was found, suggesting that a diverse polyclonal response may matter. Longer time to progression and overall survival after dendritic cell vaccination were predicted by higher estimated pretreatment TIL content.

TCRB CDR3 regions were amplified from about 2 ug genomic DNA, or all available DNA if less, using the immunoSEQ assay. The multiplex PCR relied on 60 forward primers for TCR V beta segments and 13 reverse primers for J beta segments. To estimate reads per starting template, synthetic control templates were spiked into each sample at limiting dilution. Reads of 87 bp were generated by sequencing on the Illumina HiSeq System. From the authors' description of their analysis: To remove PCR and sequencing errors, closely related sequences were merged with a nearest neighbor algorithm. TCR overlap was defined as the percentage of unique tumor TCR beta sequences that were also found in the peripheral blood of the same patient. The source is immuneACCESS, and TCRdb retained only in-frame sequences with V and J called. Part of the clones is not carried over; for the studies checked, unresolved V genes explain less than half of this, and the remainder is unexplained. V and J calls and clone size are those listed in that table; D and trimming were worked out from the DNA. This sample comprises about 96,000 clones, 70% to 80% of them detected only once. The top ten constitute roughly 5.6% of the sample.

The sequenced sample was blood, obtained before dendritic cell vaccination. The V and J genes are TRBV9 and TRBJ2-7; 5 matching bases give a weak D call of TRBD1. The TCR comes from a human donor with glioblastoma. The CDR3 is CAIAAPGLLYEQYF. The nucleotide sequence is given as TGTGCCATCGCCGCGCCAGGGCTCCTCTACGAGCAGTACTTC. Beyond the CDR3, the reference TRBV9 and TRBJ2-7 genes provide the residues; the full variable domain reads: DSGVTQTPKHLITATGQRVTLRCSPRSGDLSVYWYQQSLDQGLQFLIQYYNGEERAKGNILERFSAQQFPDLHSELNLSSLELGDSALYFCAIAAPGLLYEQYFGPGTRLTVT.